This T cell receptor beta chain was sequenced in a study of cytomegalovirus exposure and HLA in healthy donors. Broader study findings: Some TCR beta chains (about 170 of them) were listed as cytomegalovirus-associated. CMV serostatus was the sole immune exposure information available.

This clone has a count of ten or more. Its antigen is unidentified. PCR primers comprised 60 Vbeta and 13 Jbeta primers. Here immunoSEQ multiplex PCR was the method, and the copy in TCRdb shows in-frame clones only, minus some. Among over 85,000 clones listed, about 7.6% were seen once. This sequence was found in a man aged 45 to 65 in good health and CMV-seronegative. The sample consisted of PBMCs.

The CDR3 DNA reads as TGTGCCAGCAGTGAAGCGTGGACGACGGGAAATACGCAGTATTTT. Its translation is CASSEAWTTGNTQYF. The chain is built from TRBV2 and TRBJ2-3; perhaps TRBD2 as D (5 bases). This CDR3 has 15 amino acids. Per the germline V gene, CDR1 is SNHLY and CDR2 is FYNNEI. V lost 0 bases and J lost 7, with 14 bases in between.